These 14 T cell receptor beta chains share one sample of origin, sequenced in a study of T cell responses to AZD1222 COVID-19 vaccine. The protocol was immunoSEQ multiplex PCR, while the TCRdb copy is restricted to in-frame clones and leaves out a portion. The sample includes tens of thousands of clones, roughly nine tenths of them seen just once. This sample comprised peripheral blood, obtained 28 days after the second AZD1222 dose. The source of these receptors is an adult who received the AZD1222 COVID-19 vaccine.

This rearrangement joins TRBV28 to TRBJ1-1; 8 nucleotides align to TRBD1. The V and J ends lost 5 bases and 2 bases, in that order; junction bases with no gene match: 4. The CDR3 length is 14 residues. CDR1 is MDHEN, CDR2 SYDVKM, per germline. The chain's CDR3 is CASSPTGGNTEAFF. CDR3 DNA: TGTGCCAGCAGTCCAACAGGGGGTAACACTGAAGCTTTCTTT.

The chain couples TRBV28 to TRBJ2-4; TRBD1 matches at 7 bases. Unmatched junction bases numbered 10, after V lost 6 bases and J lost 8 bases. From germline, CDR1 is MDHEN and CDR2 SYDVKM. The length of the CDR3 is 14 residues. The CDR3 nucleotides read TGTGCCAGCAGCCTACAGGGGCCCCGGGACATTCAGTACTTC. Protein: CASSLQGPRDIQYF.

This sequence joins TRBV19 and TRBJ2-3; TRBD1 matches 8 bases. Germline CDR1 LNHDA, CDR2 SQIVND (reference sequence). The CDR3 spans 16 residues. Trimming took 1 base from V and 4 from J; bases not matched to a gene: 7. The CDR3 DNA follows: TGTGCCAGTAGTATAGGGACAGGGATCGGTTCAGATACGCAGTATTTT. Translated: CASSIGTGIGSDTQYF.

This clone was detected a few times. This chain joins TRBV7-9 and TRBJ1-5; D not certain. V was cut by 4 bases and J by 4 bases, with 5 bases left in between. Germline-derived CDR1 and CDR2 are SEHNR and FQNEAQ (reference sequence). The CDR3 spans 12 residues. CDR3 protein: CASSYENQPQHF. The CDR3 DNA follows: TGTGCCAGCAGCTATGAAAATCAGCCCCAGCATTTT.

Here the CDR3 DNA reads TGTGCCACCAGTGACCCCACCTACACCGGGGAGCTGTTTTTT. It codes for CATSDPTYTGELFF. The chain recombines TRBV24-1 with TRBJ2-2; D is ambiguous. Looked up from germline, CDR1 is KGHDR and CDR2 is SFDVKD. Trimming pared 4 bases from V and 3 bases from J, leaving 8 bases between. This CDR3 is 14 amino acids long.

V usage is TRBV27 and J usage is TRBJ2-3; D is possibly TRBD1 (6 bases). Per the germline V gene, CDR1 is MNHEY and CDR2 is SMNVEV (reference sequence). Deletions cut 4 bases from V and 0 bases from J, with 20 bases between. This CDR3 contains 18 residues. CDR3 protein: CASSSQTPGALSTDTQYF. The DNA of the CDR3 is TGTGCCAGCAGTTCGCAGACACCAGGGGCCTTAAGCACAGATACGCAGTATTTT.

This chain joins TRBV7-9 and TRBJ2-1; D ambiguous. Looked up from germline, CDR1 is SEHNR and CDR2 is FQNEAQ (reference sequence). This CDR3 has 15 residues. V was clipped by 2 bases and J by 5 bases, with 13 bases between them. CDR3 sequence: CASSLSRSLNNEQFF. DNA of the CDR3: TGTGCCAGCAGCTTAAGCAGGTCGCTCAACAATGAGCAGTTCTTC.

This rearrangement joins TRBV5-1 to TRBJ1-2; D is uncertain. The CDR3 loop spans 13 amino acids. Germline V gene data show CDR1 as SGHRS and CDR2 as YFSETQ. V was cut by 4 bases and J by 2 bases, with 9 bases left in between. CDR3 sequence: CASSPWTNYGYTF. CDR3 DNA sequence: TGCGCCAGCAGCCCCTGGACGAACTATGGCTACACCTTC.

The rearrangement uses TRBV7-2 and TRBJ2-5; D might be TRBD1 or TRBD2, each matching 6 bases. This CDR3 is 17 amino acids long. Germline loops: CDR1 SGHTA, CDR2 FQGNSA. Trimming cost V 2 bases and J 2 bases, with 18 bases left between them. CDR3: CASSLRRGRTEQETQYF. Written as DNA, the CDR3 is TGTGCCAGCAGCTTAAGGCGGGGACGGACAGAACAAGAGACCCAGTACTTC. The full variable domain, rest sourced from reference TRBV7-2 and TRBJ2-5, is GAGVSQSPSNKVTEKGKDVELRCDPISGHTALYWYRQSLGQGLEFLIYFQGNSAPDKSGLPSDRFSAERTGGSVSTLTIQRTQQEDSAVYLCASSLRRGRTEQETQYFGPGTRLLVL.

The CDR3 bases are TGTGCCAGCAGCCCGGGACAGGGGGAAACCAATGAGCAGTTCTTC. This encodes CASSPGQGETNEQFF. The chain links TRBV3-1 (or the pseudogene TRBV3-2) to TRBJ2-1; 11 bases line up with TRBD1. Germline assignment: CDR1 LGHDT and CDR2 YNNKEL (reference sequence). Trimming cost V 4 bases and J 6 bases; bases outside gene matches: 5. This CDR3 is built from 15 residues.

The V and J genes are TRBV19 and TRBJ2-2, with 9 bases lining up with TRBD1. From germline, CDR1 is LNHDA and CDR2 SQIVND (reference sequence). The junction had 1 base not matched to a gene; V was cut back by 2 bases and J by 0 bases. The CDR3 covers 16 residues. CDR3 nucleotides: TGTGCCAGTAGTATAAGGGACAGGGCGAACACCGGGGAGCTGTTTTTT. This codes for CASSIRDRANTGELFF. The entire variable domain, with the rest obtained from reference TRBV19 and TRBJ2-2, is as follows: DGGITQSPKYLFRKEGQNVTLSCEQNLNHDAMYWYRQDPGQGLRLIYYSQIVNDFQKGDIAEGYSVSREKKESFPLTVTSAQKNPTAFYLCASSIRDRANTGELFFGEGSRLTVL.

CDR3 DNA sequence: TGCAGTGCTGCCCTCGTAGACACCATATATTTT. Its translation: CSAALVDTIYF. The chain has TRBV20-1 and TRBJ1-3; D is ambiguous. The CDR3 is 11 residues long. V gave up 5 bases and J gave up 8 bases, with 10 bases separating them. Germline values: CDR1 DFQATT, CDR2 SNEGSKA (reference sequence).

This rearrangement joins TRBV19 to TRBJ1-5; tentatively, D is TRBD1 (6 bases). Germline V gives CDR1 LNHDA, CDR2 SQIVND (reference sequence). V dropped 7 bases and J dropped 0 bases, with 16 bases sitting between them. The CDR3 loop spans 16 amino acids. CDR3 region: CASTHMGAGSNQPQHF. The CDR3 nucleotides read TGTGCCAGTACCCATATGGGGGCGGGTAGCAATCAGCCCCAGCATTTT.

CDR3 nucleotide sequence: TGCAGTGCCCCCGAGGGGAATGAGCAGTTCTTC. Its protein product is CSAPEGNEQFF. This chain uses TRBV20-1 with TRBJ2-1, with D perhaps assigned TRBD1 or TRBD2 (5 bases each). V was trimmed by 6 bases and J by 7 bases, leaving 10 bases between them. Germline CDR1 and CDR2: DFQATT and SNEGSKA (reference sequence). The CDR3 extends over 11 amino acids.